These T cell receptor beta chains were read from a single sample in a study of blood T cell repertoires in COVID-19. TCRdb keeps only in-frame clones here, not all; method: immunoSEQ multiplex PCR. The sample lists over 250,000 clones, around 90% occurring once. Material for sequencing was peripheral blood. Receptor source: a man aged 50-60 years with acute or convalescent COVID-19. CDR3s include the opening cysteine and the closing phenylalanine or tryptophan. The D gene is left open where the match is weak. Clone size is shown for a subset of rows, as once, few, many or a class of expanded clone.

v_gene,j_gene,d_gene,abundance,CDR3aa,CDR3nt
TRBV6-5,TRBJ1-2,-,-,CASSPGHGYTF,TGTGCCAGCAGTCCAGGGCATGGCTACACCTTC
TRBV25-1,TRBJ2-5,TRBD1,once,CASTPPGTGGFGAQYF,TGTGCCAGCACCCCCCCGGGGACAGGGGGCTTTGGGGCCCAGTACTTC
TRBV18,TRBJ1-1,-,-,CASSPEWGQTEAFF,TGTGCCAGCTCACCCGAGTGGGGGCAGACTGAAGCTTTCTTT
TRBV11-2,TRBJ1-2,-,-,CASTTRAGRDGYTF,TGTGCCAGCACCACCCGGGCCGGGCGGGATGGCTACACCTTC
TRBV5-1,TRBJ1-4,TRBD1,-,CASSPTGTNEKLFF,TGCGCCAGCAGCCCGACAGGGACCAATGAAAAACTGTTTTTT
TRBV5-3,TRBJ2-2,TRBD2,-,CARRPTSGDTGELFF,TGTGCCAGAAGACCGACTAGCGGAGACACCGGGGAGCTGTTTTTT
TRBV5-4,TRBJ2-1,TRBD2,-,CASSLTGTSGGKQFF,TGTGCCAGCAGCTTAACCGGGACTAGCGGGGGGAAGCAGTTCTTC
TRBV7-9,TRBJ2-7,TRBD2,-,CASSFGTSGGTYEQYF,TGTGCCAGCAGCTTTGGGACTAGCGGGGGGACCTACGAGCAGTACTTC
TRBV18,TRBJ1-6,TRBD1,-,CASSPGGPGQGTPLHF,TGTGCCAGCTCACCTGGGGGGCCCGGACAGGGGACACCCCTCCACTTT
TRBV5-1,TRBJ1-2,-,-,CASSLPRGNWGDYGYTF,TGCGCCAGCAGCTTGCCCCGGGGGAACTGGGGGGACTATGGCTACACCTTC
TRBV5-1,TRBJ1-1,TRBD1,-,CATVRDSMNTEAFF,TGCGCCACCGTGAGGGACAGCATGAACACTGAAGCTTTCTTT
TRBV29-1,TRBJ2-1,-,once,CSVDSFSYQHNEQFF,TGCAGCGTTGATAGCTTCAGTTATCAGCACAATGAGCAGTTCTTC
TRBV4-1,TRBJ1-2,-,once,CASSQVRDTNNYGYTF,TGCGCCAGCAGCCAAGTCCGGGACACAAATAACTATGGCTACACCTTC
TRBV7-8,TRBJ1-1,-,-,CASSFGTYGRGTEAFF,TGTGCCAGCAGCTTTGGGACTTACGGTAGGGGCACTGAAGCTTTCTTT
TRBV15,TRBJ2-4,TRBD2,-,CATSRGGSQNIQYF,TGTGCCACCAGCAGGGGGGGGAGCCAAAACATTCAGTACTTC
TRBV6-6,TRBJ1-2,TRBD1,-,CASSYPRTGGFDGYTF,TGTGCCAGCAGTTACCCCCGGACAGGGGGCTTTGATGGCTACACCTTC
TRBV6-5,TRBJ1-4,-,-,CASRTSNEKLFF,TGTGCCAGCAGGACAAGTAATGAAAAACTGTTTTTT
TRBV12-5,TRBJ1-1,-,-,CALWRRNTEAFF,TGTGCTTTGTGGCGGCGGAACACTGAAGCTTTCTTT
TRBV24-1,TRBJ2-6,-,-,CATSDLDGGWGANVLTF,TGTGCCACCAGTGATTTGGACGGGGGTTGGGGGGCCAACGTCCTGACTTTC
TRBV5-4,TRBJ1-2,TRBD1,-,CASTWDRGSRGYTF,TGTGCCAGCACCTGGGACAGGGGGTCGCGAGGCTACACCTTC